This TCR beta chain was recorded in a study of chemoradiotherapy in HPV16-positive cancers. Some clones are missing from TCRdb's copy, which holds only in-frame ones; the method was immunoSEQ multiplex PCR. The sample lists some 14,000 clones, around 79% occurring once. V lost 6 bases to trimming and J lost 7 bases, with 21 bases between them. The CDR3 is made up of 15 amino acids. Germline V gene lookup returns CDR1 MNHEY and CDR2 SMNVEV (reference sequence). The V and J genes are TRBV27 and TRBJ1-2; possibly TRBD1 for D (6 bases). This receptor was identified in a human donor with HPV-associated anogenital cancer. The sample was taken from a patient who underwent chemoradiotherapy. The CDR3 is CASSRPGGGLGGYTF. The CDR3, as DNA: TGTGCCAGCAGCCGGCCTGGGGGGGGGCTGGGTGGCTACACCTTC.